This T cell receptor beta chain emerged from a study of cytomegalovirus exposure and HLA in healthy donors. V was shortened by 1 base and J by 6 bases, with 13 bases between the two germline ends. This CDR3 has 14 residues. Looked up from germline, CDR1 is MNHEY and CDR2 is SMNVEV (reference sequence). This clone was recorded once. Primers included in the PCR were 60 Vbeta and 13 Jbeta primers. The data were produced by immunoSEQ multiplex PCR, yet TCRdb's version contains in-frame clones alone and is incomplete. The table shows about 200,000 clones, with over 75% occurring only once. The specimen was PBMCs. This TCR came from a woman aged 50 to 60 in good health and CMV-seronegative. The chain uses TRBV27 and TRBJ2-7; a weak D match, TRBD1 (5 bases). The CDR3 bases are TGTGCCAGCAGTTTATTTTTTCCAGGGATCGAGCAGTACTTC. This encodes CASSLFFPGIEQYF.